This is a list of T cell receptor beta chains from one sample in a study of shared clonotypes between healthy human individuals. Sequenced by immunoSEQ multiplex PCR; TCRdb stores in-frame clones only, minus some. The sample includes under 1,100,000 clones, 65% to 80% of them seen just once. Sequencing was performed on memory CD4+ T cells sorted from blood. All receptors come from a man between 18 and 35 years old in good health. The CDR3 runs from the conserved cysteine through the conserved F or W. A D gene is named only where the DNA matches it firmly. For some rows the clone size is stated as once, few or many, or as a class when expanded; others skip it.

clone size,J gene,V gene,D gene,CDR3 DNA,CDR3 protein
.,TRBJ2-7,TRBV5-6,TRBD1,TGTGCCAGCAGCGCCCGGGACAGGGCCACCTACGAGCAGTACTTC,CASSARDRATYEQYF
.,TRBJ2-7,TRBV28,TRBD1,TGTGCCAGCAGCTACAATCTTTTGGACAGGGACTACGAGCAGTACTTC,CASSYNLLDRDYEQYF
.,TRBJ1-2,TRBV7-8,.,TGTGCCAGCAGCCCAGGACAAGAGAACTATGGCTACACCTTC,CASSPGQENYGYTF
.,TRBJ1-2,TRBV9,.,TGTGCCAGCAGCGTAGCTACAAGTCAGCTCTATGGCTACACCTTC,CASSVATSQLYGYTF
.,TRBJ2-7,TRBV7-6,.,TGTGCCAGCAGCCCAAGGTCGGACAGCTCCCGCTACGAGCAGTACTTC,CASSPRSDSSRYEQYF
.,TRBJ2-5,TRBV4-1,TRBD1,TGCGCCAGCAGCCAGCGACAGGGGTTGAAGACCCAGTACTTC,CASSQRQGLKTQYF
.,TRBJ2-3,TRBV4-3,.,TGCGCCAGCAGCCAAGATATCGGGGACCCCACAGATACGCAGTATTTT,CASSQDIGDPTDTQYF
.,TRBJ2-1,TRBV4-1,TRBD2,TGCGCCAGCAGCCAAGGAGCGGGAGTCTACAATGAGCAGTTCTTC,CASSQGAGVYNEQFF
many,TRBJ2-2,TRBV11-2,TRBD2,TGTGCCACCTCAGTGGGACTAGCTCTCGGGGAGCTGTTTTTT,CATSVGLALGELFF
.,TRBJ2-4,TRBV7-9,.,TGTGCCAGCAGCTCCCGGGATTTGATTTACTTC,CASSSRDLIYF
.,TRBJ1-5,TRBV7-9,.,TGTGCCAGCAGCTTAGGTGATCAGCCCCAGCATTTT,CASSLGDQPQHF
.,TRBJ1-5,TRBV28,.,TGTGCCAGCAGTTTATTAGCCGGGGGGCCTCAGCCCCAGCATTTT,CASSLLAGGPQPQHF
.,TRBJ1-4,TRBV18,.,TGTGCCAGCTCACCAAGGGAAGGGGGGGTCCGCGAAAAACTGTTTTTT,CASSPREGGVREKLFF
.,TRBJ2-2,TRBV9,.,TGTGCCAGCAGCGCCGACCTAGCGTACACCGGGGAGCTGTTTTTT,CASSADLAYTGELFF
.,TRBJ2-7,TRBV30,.,TGTGCCTGGAGTCGCTTCTACGAGCAGTACTTC,CAWSRFYEQYF
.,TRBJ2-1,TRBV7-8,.,TGTGCCAGCAACCTAATCCAAGGCGGCGGTGAGCAGTTCTTC,CASNLIQGGGEQFF
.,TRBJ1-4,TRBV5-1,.,TGCGCCAGCAGCGTGGGCGAGGGTGCGGAGGAAAAACTGTTTTTT,CASSVGEGAEEKLFF
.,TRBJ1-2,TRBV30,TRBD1,TGTGCCTGGAGTGTAGGACAGGGGGTTGGAGGCTACACCTTC,CAWSVGQGVGGYTF